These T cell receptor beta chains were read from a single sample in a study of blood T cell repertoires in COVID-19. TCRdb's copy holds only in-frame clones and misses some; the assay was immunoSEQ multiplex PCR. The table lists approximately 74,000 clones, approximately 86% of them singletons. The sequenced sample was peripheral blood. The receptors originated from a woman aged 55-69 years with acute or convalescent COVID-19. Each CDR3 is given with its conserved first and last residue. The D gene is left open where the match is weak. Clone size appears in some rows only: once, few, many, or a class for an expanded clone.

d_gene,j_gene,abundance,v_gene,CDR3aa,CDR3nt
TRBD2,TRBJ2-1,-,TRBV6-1,CASSEGGLAGIEQFF,TGTGCCAGCAGTGAGGGGGGACTAGCGGGGATTGAGCAGTTCTTC
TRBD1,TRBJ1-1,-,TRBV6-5,CASSPRDRTNTEAFF,TGTGCCAGCTCGCCTAGGGACAGGACGAACACTGAAGCTTTCTTT
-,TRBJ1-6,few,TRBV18,CASSPGQNSPLHF,TGTGCCAGCTCACCAGGACAAAATTCACCCCTCCACTTT
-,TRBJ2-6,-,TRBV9,CASSPRGHGANVLTF,TGTGCCAGCAGCCCTCGAGGGCATGGGGCCAACGTCCTGACTTTC
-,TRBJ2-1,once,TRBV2,CASQLTPGGEQFF,TGTGCCAGCCAACTAACCCCCGGGGGTGAGCAGTTCTTC
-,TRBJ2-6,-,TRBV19,CASGLGSWANVLTF,TGTGCCAGTGGTCTCGGGTCCTGGGCCAACGTCCTGACTTTC
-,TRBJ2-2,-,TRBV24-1,CATSDPGLNTGELFF,TGTGCCACCAGTGATCCCGGACTGAACACCGGGGAGCTGTTTTTT
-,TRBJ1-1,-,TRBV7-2,CASSLTGDTEAFF,TGTGCCAGCAGCTTGACAGGTGACACTGAAGCTTTCTTT
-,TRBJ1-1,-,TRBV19,CASRLSGLPNEAFF,TGTGCCAGTAGACTCTCAGGGCTCCCAAATGAAGCTTTCTTT
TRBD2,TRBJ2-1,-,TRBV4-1,CASSQDLTSGIPSYNEQFF,TGCGCCAGCAGCCAAGATCTGACTAGCGGGATACCATCCTACAATGAGCAGTTCTTC
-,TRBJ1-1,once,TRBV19,CATRLLSMNTEAFF,TGTGCCACCAGGTTATTGTCTATGAACACTGAAGCTTTCTTT
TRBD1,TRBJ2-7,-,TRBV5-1,CASSPTGTGRYEQYF,TGCGCCAGCAGCCCGACTGGGACAGGACGCTACGAGCAGTACTTC
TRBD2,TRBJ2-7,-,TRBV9,CASSPTSGEQYF,TGTGCCAGCAGCCCAACTAGCGGCGAGCAGTACTTC
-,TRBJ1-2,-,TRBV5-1,CASSQRDSIGGYTF,TGCGCCAGCAGCCAACGGGACTCAATAGGAGGCTACACCTTC
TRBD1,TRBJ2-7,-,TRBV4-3,CASSLDRAFGEQYF,TGCGCCAGCAGCCTCGACAGGGCCTTTGGCGAGCAGTACTTC
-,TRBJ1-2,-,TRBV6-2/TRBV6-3,CASSLGWRGYTF,TGTGCCAGCAGCCTTGGCTGGCGGGGCTACACCTTC
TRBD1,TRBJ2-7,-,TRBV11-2,CASSRSTGAYEQYF,TGTGCCAGCAGTAGATCTACAGGGGCCTACGAGCAGTACTTC